The rows below give T cell receptor beta chains drawn from one sample of a study of blood T cells in healthy people across ages. TCRdb re-analysed the 5' RACE reads in MiXCR, keeping a single row per CDR3 protein. The sample consists of hundreds of thousands of distinct CDR3 sequences, under 30% of them appearing once. Sequenced: blood. These receptors came from a woman aged 80 or older in good health. Both conserved end residues are part of each CDR3. The D gene is left open where the match is weak. Some rows mark clone size as missing; the rest say once, few, many or name a class of expanded clone.

clone size: few; J gene: TRBJ2-1; D gene: TRBD2; V gene: TRBV18; CDR3 protein: CASSPPNLAGSYNEQFF; CDR3 DNA: TGTGCCAGCTCACCACCGAACCTAGCGGGATCCTACAATGAGCAGTTCTTC
clone size: -; J gene: TRBJ2-1; D gene: TRBD2; V gene: TRBV7-2; CDR3 protein: CASSLAGYERFF; CDR3 DNA: TGTGCCAGTAGCTTAGCGGGGTATGAGCGGTTCTTC
clone size: many; J gene: TRBJ2-3; D gene: -; V gene: TRBV2; CDR3 protein: CASSEYGTDTQYF; CDR3 DNA: TGTGCCAGCAGTGAGTACGGCACAGATACGCAGTATTTT
clone size: many; J gene: TRBJ2-2; D gene: -; V gene: TRBV11-3; CDR3 protein: CAGRGDNTGELFF; CDR3 DNA: TGTGCCGGCAGGGGAGATAACACCGGGGAGCTGTTTTTT
clone size: -; J gene: TRBJ1-5; D gene: TRBD1; V gene: TRBV7-2; CDR3 protein: CASSLGGQGVEPQHF; CDR3 DNA: TGTGCCAGCAGCTTAGGGGGACAGGGAGTAGAGCCCCAGCATTTT
clone size: -; J gene: TRBJ2-7; D gene: TRBD2; V gene: TRBV7-8; CDR3 protein: CASSHISGGGYEQYF; CDR3 DNA: TGTGCCAGCAGTCACATAAGCGGGGGGGGCTACGAGCAGTACTTC
clone size: few; J gene: TRBJ2-5; D gene: TRBD2; V gene: TRBV20-1; CDR3 protein: CSARAPGGWGTQYF; CDR3 DNA: TGCAGTGCTAGAGCTCCGGGGGGATGGGGGACCCAGTACTTC
clone size: many; J gene: TRBJ1-1; D gene: -; V gene: TRBV6-1; CDR3 protein: CASRVHLEGKAFF; CDR3 DNA: TGTGCCAGCAGGGTCCATCTTGAAGGCAAAGCTTTCTTT
clone size: -; J gene: TRBJ1-2; D gene: -; V gene: TRBV6-6; CDR3 protein: CASSQAGTQGRIGGYTF; CDR3 DNA: TGTGCCAGCAGCCAAGCCGGGACACAAGGCCGGATCGGGGGCTACACCTTC
clone size: many; J gene: TRBJ2-3; D gene: TRBD1; V gene: TRBV5-1; CDR3 protein: CASSQQNRGDEGDTQYF; CDR3 DNA: TGCGCCAGCAGCCAACAAAACAGGGGAGACGAGGGGGATACGCAGTATTTT
clone size: few; J gene: TRBJ1-1; D gene: -; V gene: TRBV6-5; CDR3 protein: CASSYSRGMQNTEAFF; CDR3 DNA: TGTGCCAGCAGTTACTCGAGGGGGATGCAGAACACTGAAGCTTTCTTT
clone size: -; J gene: TRBJ1-2; D gene: -; V gene: TRBV28; CDR3 protein: CASSPRGARNYGYTF; CDR3 DNA: TGTGCCAGCAGCCCCCGGGGGGCCCGAAACTATGGCTACACCTTC
clone size: few; J gene: TRBJ2-1; D gene: TRBD1; V gene: TRBV6-9; CDR3 protein: CASSSDRGRSHEQFF; CDR3 DNA: TGTGCCAGCAGTTCGGACAGGGGGCGGTCCCATGAGCAGTTCTTC
clone size: many; J gene: TRBJ2-4; D gene: TRBD1; V gene: TRBV6-2/TRBV6-3; CDR3 protein: CASSNYLGTGAKLAKNIQYF; CDR3 DNA: TGTGCCAGCAGTAACTATCTCGGGACAGGGGCCAAGCTAGCCAAAAACATTCAGTACTTC
clone size: few; J gene: TRBJ2-2; D gene: -; V gene: TRBV3-1; CDR3 protein: CASSQVPVPGELFF; CDR3 DNA: TGTGCCAGCAGCCAAGTTCCCGTACCCGGGGAGCTGTTTTTT
clone size: many; J gene: TRBJ1-5; D gene: -; V gene: TRBV6-5; CDR3 protein: CASSYSIDSNQPQHF; CDR3 DNA: TGTGCCAGCAGTTACTCGATAGACAGCAATCAGCCCCAGCATTTT
clone size: many; J gene: TRBJ1-2; D gene: -; V gene: TRBV6-2/TRBV6-3; CDR3 protein: CASRAPAGYGYTF; CDR3 DNA: TGTGCCAGCAGAGCCCCCGCGGGCTATGGCTACACCTTC
clone size: many; J gene: TRBJ2-4; D gene: -; V gene: TRBV7-2; CDR3 protein: CASSLAPIAVAKNIQYF; CDR3 DNA: TGTGCCAGCAGCTTAGCCCCTATAGCGGTAGCCAAAAACATTCAGTACTTC
clone size: -; J gene: TRBJ1-4; D gene: -; V gene: TRBV5-5; CDR3 protein: CASSRGWAPANEELFF; CDR3 DNA: TGTGCCAGCAGCCGAGGGTGGGCTCCGGCTAATGAAGAACTGTTTTTT
clone size: -; J gene: TRBJ1-2; D gene: TRBD1; V gene: TRBV2; CDR3 protein: CASSQLQGAEGYTF; CDR3 DNA: TGTGCCAGCAGTCAACTACAGGGGGCAGAGGGCTACACCTTC
clone size: -; J gene: TRBJ2-1; D gene: TRBD1; V gene: TRBV7-3; CDR3 protein: CASSLKRTGVNNEQFF; CDR3 DNA: TGTGCCAGCAGCTTAAAAAGGACAGGGGTAAACAATGAGCAGTTCTTC
clone size: few; J gene: TRBJ1-1; D gene: TRBD1; V gene: TRBV29-1; CDR3 protein: CSVLGQSINTEAFF; CDR3 DNA: TGCAGCGTCCTGGGACAGAGCATCAACACTGAAGCTTTCTTT
clone size: many; J gene: TRBJ2-5; D gene: TRBD1; V gene: TRBV5-5; CDR3 protein: CASSWPWTGQETQYF; CDR3 DNA: TGTGCCAGCAGCTGGCCCTGGACAGGCCAAGAGACCCAGTACTTC
clone size: many; J gene: TRBJ1-5; D gene: -; V gene: TRBV12-3/TRBV12-4; CDR3 protein: CASSYDSNQPQHF; CDR3 DNA: TGTGCCAGCAGTTACGATTCCAATCAGCCCCAGCATTTT
clone size: few; J gene: TRBJ2-3; D gene: TRBD2; V gene: TRBV20-1; CDR3 protein: CSARALERGKVNTQYF; CDR3 DNA: TGCAGTGCTAGAGCCCTCGAGCGGGGGAAGGTAAATACGCAGTATTTT
clone size: few; J gene: TRBJ2-2; D gene: -; V gene: TRBV6-2/TRBV6-3; CDR3 protein: CASSPLGTGELFF; CDR3 DNA: TGTGCCAGCAGTCCCCTGGGGACCGGGGAGCTGTTTTTT
clone size: -; J gene: TRBJ2-2; D gene: TRBD1; V gene: TRBV9; CDR3 protein: CASSPPGTGLTGELFF; CDR3 DNA: TGTGCCAGCAGCCCCCCGGGGACAGGACTCACCGGGGAGCTGTTTTTT
clone size: -; J gene: TRBJ1-5; D gene: -; V gene: TRBV4-3; CDR3 protein: CASSMRLNQPQHF; CDR3 DNA: TGCGCCAGCAGCATGCGGCTAAATCAGCCCCAGCATTTT
clone size: many; J gene: TRBJ2-5; D gene: -; V gene: TRBV20-1; CDR3 protein: CSAWTVKETQYF; CDR3 DNA: TGCAGTGCTTGGACCGTAAAAGAGACCCAGTACTTC